The clone carrying this T cell receptor beta chain was counted only a few times. What it binds is not known. A second PCR of about 7 to 12 cycles used a sample-barcoded 5' primer and a J-beta primer mix. Each CDR3 protein gets one entry after TCRdb re-called the 5' RACE reads with MiXCR. The sample comprises roughly 800,000 distinct CDR3 sequences, roughly 34% of which are singletons, and 10% to 15% rests with the top ten. V gave up 7 bases and J gave up 4 bases, with 23 bases separating them. The CDR3 loop spans 17 amino acids. Germline V gene sequence: CDR1 SGHTA, CDR2 FQGNSA. This entry comes from a study of blood T cells in healthy people across ages. Study-level findings and limits: Any conclusive comparison of naive versus antigen-experienced cells was prevented by using unsorted PBMCs. Long-lived donors had more naive CD4+ cells and higher diversity than aged donors. Age advanced and TCR beta diversity per million T cells fell, roughly linearly.

The TCR was taken from a man younger than 35 in good health. The chain couples TRBV7-2 to TRBJ2-1; D could derive from TRBD1 or TRBD2 (5 bases each). Sequenced input: blood. CDR3 nucleotides: TGTGCCAGCAAACCGGGACCAACACCGGTTATATACAATGAGCAGTTCTTC. Residues: CASKPGPTPVIYNEQFF. Looking up the rest from reference TRBV7-2 and TRBJ2-1 gives the full variable domain: GAGVSQSPSNKVTEKGKDVELRCDPISGHTALYWYRQSLGQGLEFLIYFQGNSAPDKSGLPSDRFSAERTGGSVSTLTIQRTQQEDSAVYLCASKPGPTPVIYNEQFFGPGTRLTVL.